This TCR beta chain was documented in a study of T cells after yellow fever vaccination. This clonotype occurred many times. Its antigen is currently unknown. TCRdb reanalysed the 5' RACE reads using MiXCR and keeps one entry per CDR3 protein. There are over 110,000 distinct CDR3 sequences in the sample; around 7.7% occur only once, and less than 0.85% lies in the top ten. The CDR3 is 14 amino acids. Trimming removed 7 bases from V and 8 bases from J; junction bases left unmatched: 7. The germline CDR1 and CDR2 sequences are SNHLY and FYNNEI. Findings and limits, study-wide: Once the booster was given, most primary-vaccination clones reappeared, at just under 98% for CD4 and more than 85% for CD8. Of the clonotypes, a small share occurred in both CD4 and CD8 compartments.

The chain carries TRBV2 and TRBJ2-1, with 11 bases fitting TRBD1. Sequencing used CD4+ T cells sorted from PBMCs, obtained 5 days after the yellow fever booster vaccination. This TCR derives from a man under 40 who received the YFV17D yellow fever vaccine. DNA for the CDR3: TGTGCCAGCAAGGGACAGGGGGATATCCATGAGCAGTTCTTC. Translated: CASKGQGDIHEQFF.